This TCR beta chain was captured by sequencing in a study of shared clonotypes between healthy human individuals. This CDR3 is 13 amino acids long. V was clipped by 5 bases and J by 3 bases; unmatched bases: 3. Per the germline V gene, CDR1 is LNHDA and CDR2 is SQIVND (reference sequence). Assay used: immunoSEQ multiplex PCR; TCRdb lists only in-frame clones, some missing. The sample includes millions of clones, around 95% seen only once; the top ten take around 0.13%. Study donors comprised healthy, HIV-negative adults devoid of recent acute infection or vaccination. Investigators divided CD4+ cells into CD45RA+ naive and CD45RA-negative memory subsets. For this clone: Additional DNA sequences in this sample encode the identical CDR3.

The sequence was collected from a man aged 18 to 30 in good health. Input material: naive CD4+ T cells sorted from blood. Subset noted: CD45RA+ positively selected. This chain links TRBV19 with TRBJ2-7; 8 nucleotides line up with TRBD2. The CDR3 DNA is TGTGCCAGTAGTCTAGCGGGTAGCTACGAGCAGTACTTC. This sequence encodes CASSLAGSYEQYF.